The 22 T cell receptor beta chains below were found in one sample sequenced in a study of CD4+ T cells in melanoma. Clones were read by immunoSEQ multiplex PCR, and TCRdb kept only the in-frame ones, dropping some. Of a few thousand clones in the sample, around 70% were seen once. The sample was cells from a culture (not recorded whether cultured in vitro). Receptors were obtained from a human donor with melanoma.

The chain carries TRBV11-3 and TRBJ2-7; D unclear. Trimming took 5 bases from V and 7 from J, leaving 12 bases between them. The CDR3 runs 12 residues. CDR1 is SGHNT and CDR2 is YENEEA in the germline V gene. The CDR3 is CASSPHSGEQYF. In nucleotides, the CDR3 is TGTGCCAGCAGCCCTCATAGTGGGGAGCAGTACTTC. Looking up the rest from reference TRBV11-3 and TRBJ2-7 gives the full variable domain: EAGVVQSPRYKIIEKKQPVAFWCNPISGHNTLYWYLQNLGQGPELLIRYENEEAVDDSQLPKDRFSAERLKGVDSTLKIQPAELGDSAVYLCASSPHSGEQYFGPGTRLTVT.

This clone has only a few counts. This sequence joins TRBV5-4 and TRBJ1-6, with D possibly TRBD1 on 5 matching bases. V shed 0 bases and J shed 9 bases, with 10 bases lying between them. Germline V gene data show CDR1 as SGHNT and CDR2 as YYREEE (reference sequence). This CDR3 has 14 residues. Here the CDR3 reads CASSLEGPGSPLHF. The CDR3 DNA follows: TGTGCCAGCAGCTTGGAGGGACCAGGTTCACCCCTCCACTTT.

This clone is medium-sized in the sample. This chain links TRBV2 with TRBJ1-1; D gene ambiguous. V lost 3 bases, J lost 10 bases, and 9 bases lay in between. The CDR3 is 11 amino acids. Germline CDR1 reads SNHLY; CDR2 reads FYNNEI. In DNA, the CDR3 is TGTGCCAGCAGTGATTGGCTCCCAGCTTTCTTT. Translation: CASSDWLPAFF.

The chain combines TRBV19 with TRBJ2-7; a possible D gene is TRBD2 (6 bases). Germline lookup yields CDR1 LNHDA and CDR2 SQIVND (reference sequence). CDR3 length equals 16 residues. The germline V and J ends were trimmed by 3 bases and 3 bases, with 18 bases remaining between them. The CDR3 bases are TGTGCCAGTAGTATCAATGCGGGGACCTCGAACTACGAGCAGTACTTC. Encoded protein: CASSINAGTSNYEQYF.

CDR3 in DNA: TGTGCCAGCAGCTTAAGGGGGGGATACAATGAGCAGTTCTTC. It specifies CASSLRGGYNEQFF. The chain employs TRBV7-9 and TRBJ2-1; possibly TRBD2 for D (7 bases). CDR1 SEHNR and CDR2 FQNEAQ come from the germline V gene (reference sequence). There are 14 residues in the CDR3. V was trimmed by 2 bases and J by 4 bases, leaving 9 bases between them.

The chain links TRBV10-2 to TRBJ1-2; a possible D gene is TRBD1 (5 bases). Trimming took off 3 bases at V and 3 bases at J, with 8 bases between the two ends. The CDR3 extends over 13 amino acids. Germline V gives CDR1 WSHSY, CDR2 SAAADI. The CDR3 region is CASSEQVDYGYTF. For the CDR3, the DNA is TGCGCCAGCAGTGAACAGGTGGACTATGGCTACACCTTC.

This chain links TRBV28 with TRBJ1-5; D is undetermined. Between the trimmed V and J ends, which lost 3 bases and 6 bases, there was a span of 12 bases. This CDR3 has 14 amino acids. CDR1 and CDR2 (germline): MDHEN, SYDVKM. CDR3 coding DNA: TGTGCCAGCAGTTTCGGGATCCAAGGTCAGCCCCAGCATTTT. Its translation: CASSFGIQGQPQHF.

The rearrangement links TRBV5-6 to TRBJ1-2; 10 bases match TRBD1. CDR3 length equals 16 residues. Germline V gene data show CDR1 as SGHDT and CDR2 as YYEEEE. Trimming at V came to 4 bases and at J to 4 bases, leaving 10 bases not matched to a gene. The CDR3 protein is CASSTPGTGVPYGYTF. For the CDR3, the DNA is TGTGCCAGCAGCACCCCCGGGACAGGGGTTCCCTATGGCTACACCTTC. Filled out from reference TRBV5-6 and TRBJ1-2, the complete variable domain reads DAGVTQSPTHLIKTRGQQVTLRCSPKSGHDTVSWYQQALGQGPQFIFQYYEEEERQRGNFPDRFSGHQFPNYSSELNVNALLLGDSALYLCASSTPGTGVPYGYTFGSGTRLTVV.

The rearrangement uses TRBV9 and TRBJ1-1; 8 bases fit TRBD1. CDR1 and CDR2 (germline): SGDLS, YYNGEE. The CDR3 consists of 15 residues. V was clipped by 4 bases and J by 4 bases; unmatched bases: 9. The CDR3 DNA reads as TGTGCCAGCAGCATTAGTTACAGGGGGAGCACTGAAGCTTTCTTT. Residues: CASSISYRGSTEAFF.

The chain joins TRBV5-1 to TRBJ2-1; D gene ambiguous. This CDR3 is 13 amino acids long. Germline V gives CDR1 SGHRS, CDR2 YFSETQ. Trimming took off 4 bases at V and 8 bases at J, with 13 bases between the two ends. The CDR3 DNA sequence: TGCGCCAGCAGCGAAGACTCAGGATATGAGCAGTTCTTC. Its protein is CASSEDSGYEQFF.

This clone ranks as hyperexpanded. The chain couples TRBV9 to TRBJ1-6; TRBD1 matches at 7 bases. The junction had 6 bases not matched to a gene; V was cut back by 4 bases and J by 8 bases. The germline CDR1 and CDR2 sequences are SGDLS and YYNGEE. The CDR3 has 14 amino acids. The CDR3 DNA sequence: TGTGCCAGCAGCCTGACAGGGTGGGATTCACCCCTCCACTTT. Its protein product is CASSLTGWDSPLHF.

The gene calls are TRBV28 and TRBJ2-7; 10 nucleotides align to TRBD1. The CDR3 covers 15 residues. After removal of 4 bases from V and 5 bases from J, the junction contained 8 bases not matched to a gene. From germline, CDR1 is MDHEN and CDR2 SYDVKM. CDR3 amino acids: CASSSWGTGENEQYF. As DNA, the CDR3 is TGTGCCAGCAGTTCTTGGGGGACAGGGGAAAACGAGCAGTACTTC.

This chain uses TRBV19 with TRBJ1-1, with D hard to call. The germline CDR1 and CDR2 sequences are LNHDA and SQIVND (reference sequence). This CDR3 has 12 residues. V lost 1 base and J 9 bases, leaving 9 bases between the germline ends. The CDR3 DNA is TGTGCCAGTAGTATAGGACTGCGGAAAGCTTTCTTT. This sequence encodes CASSIGLRKAFF.

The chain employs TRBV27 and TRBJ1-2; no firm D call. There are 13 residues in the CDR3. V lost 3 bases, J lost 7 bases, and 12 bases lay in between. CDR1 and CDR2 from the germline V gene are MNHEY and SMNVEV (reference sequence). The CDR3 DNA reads TGTGCCAGCAGTTTCGTGGGTTTATCTGGCTACACCTTC. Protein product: CASSFVGLSGYTF.

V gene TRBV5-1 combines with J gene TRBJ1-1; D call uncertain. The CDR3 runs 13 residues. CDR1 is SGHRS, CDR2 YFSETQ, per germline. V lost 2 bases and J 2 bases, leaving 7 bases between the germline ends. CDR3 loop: CASSLEGNTEAFF. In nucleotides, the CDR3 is TGCGCCAGCAGCTTAGAGGGAAACACTGAAGCTTTCTTT.

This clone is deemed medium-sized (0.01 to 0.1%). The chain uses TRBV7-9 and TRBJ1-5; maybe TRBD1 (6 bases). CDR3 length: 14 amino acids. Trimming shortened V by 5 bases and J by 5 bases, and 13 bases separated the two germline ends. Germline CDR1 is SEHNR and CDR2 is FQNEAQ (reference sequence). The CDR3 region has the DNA TGTGCCAGCAGCGATAGACCAGGGGATCAGCCCCAGCATTTT. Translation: CASSDRPGDQPQHF.

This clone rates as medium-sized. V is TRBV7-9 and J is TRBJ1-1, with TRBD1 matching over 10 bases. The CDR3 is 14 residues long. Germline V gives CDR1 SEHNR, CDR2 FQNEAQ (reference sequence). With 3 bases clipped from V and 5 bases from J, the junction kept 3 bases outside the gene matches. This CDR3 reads CASSLDRGRTEAFF. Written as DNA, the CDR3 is TGTGCCAGCAGCTTGGACAGGGGGAGAACTGAAGCTTTCTTT.

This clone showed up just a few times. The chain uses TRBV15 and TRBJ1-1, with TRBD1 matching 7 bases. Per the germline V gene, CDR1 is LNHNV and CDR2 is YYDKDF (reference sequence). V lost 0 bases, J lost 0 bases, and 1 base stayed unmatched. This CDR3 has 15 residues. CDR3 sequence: CATSREGTVNTEAFF. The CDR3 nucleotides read TGTGCCACCAGCAGAGAAGGGACAGTGAACACTGAAGCTTTCTTT.

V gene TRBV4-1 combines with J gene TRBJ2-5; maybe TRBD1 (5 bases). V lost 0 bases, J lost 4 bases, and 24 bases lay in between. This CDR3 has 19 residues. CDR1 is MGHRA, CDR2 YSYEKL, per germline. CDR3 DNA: TGCGCCAGCAGCCAAGATCTTTTGGGGCGTTTACTTGGAGTAGAGACCCAGTACTTC. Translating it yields CASSQDLLGRLLGVETQYF.

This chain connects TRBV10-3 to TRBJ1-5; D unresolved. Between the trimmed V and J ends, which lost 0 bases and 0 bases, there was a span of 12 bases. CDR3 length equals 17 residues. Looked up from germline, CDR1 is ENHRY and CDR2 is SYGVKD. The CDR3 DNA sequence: TGTGCCATCAGTGAGTCATGGCAGAGGAATAGCAATCAGCCCCAGCATTTT. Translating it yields CAISESWQRNSNQPQHF.

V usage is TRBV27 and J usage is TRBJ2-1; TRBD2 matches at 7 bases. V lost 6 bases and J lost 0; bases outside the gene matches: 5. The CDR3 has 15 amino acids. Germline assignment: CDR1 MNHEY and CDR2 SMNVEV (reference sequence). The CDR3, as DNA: TGTGCCAGCAGCCGCGGGGGTGGCTCCTACAATGAGCAGTTCTTC. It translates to CASSRGGGSYNEQFF.

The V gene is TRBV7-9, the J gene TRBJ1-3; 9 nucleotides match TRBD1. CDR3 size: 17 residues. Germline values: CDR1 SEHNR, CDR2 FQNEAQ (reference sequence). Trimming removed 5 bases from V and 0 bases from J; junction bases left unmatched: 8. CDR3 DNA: TGTGCCAGCAGCCCTAACCGGGACAGGGTCTCTGGAAACACCATATATTTT. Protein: CASSPNRDRVSGNTIYF.